The rows below give T cell receptor beta chains drawn from one sample of a study of T cell repertoires in cytomegalovirus infection. Their target antigens are unknown. MiXCR was run by TCRdb on the reads, yielding one entry per CDR3 protein. The sample records just over 450,000 distinct CDR3 sequences, roughly 46% being singletons. The input for sequencing was cultured PBMCs, taken from culture after CMV antigen stimulation. All receptors derive from a human donor in good health (CMV status not recorded). Some clones in this sample may be carry-over from other donors' samples. Both conserved end residues are part of each CDR3.

j_gene | v_gene | CDR3aa
TRBJ2-7 | TRBV12-3/TRBV12-4 | CASSSSWGEQYF
TRBJ2-7 | TRBV6-1 | CASSEAERGRGYEQYF
TRBJ1-4 | TRBV7-2 | CASSPQDGGSKLFF
TRBJ1-6 | TRBV7-2 | CASSLYPRGKRPPLHF
TRBJ2-7 | TRBV28 | CASEVRDSYEQYF
TRBJ2-1 | TRBV5-4 | CASSLDGGSGGIYNEQFF
TRBJ1-5 | TRBV20-1 | CSAVGGNQPQHF
TRBJ1-1 | TRBV18 | CASSPAGMNTEAFF
TRBJ1-2 | TRBV18 | CASSPPNRGHTHGYTF
TRBJ2-1 | TRBV5-4 | CASNRRVLPNEQFF
TRBJ2-2 | TRBV7-2 | CASSKTRAGVLITGELFF
TRBJ2-3 | TRBV28 | CASSLGWTGGPSTDTQYF
TRBJ2-3 | TRBV11-1 | CASSSRVAGRGADTQYF
TRBJ1-1 | TRBV20-1 | CSASVLGGLNTEAFF
TRBJ2-1 | TRBV4-1 | CASSQRPRTYNEQFF
TRBJ2-1 | TRBV5-6 | CATPLGSGVDEQFF
TRBJ2-5 | TRBV12-3/TRBV12-4 | CASIPGGGQETQYF
TRBJ2-3 | TRBV2 | CASRSGLAADTQYF
TRBJ2-7 | TRBV7-9 | CASSPIAGTSYEQYF
TRBJ2-1 | TRBV7-6 | CASSHAGGAFNEQFF
TRBJ2-3 | TRBV7-2 | CASSRGQVSTDTQYF
TRBJ2-7 | TRBV6-2/TRBV6-3 | CASRFSGTGVEIGYEQYF
TRBJ1-1 | TRBV6-2/TRBV6-3 | CASQNLGFTEAFF
TRBJ2-4 | TRBV7-8 | CASSPRLAGGLSGNIQYF
TRBJ1-3 | TRBV6-1 | CASSDRRGSGNTIYF
TRBJ2-7 | TRBV13 | CASSARVRQGSEQYF
TRBJ2-3 | TRBV11-2 | CASSSGTLLRFRTDTQYF
TRBJ1-1 | TRBV6-1 | CASSGTVNTEAFF
TRBJ1-5 | TRBV27 | CASSLREDQPQHF
TRBJ1-6 | TRBV7-6 | CASSALVGRIDSPLHF
TRBJ1-2 | TRBV4-1 | CASSQEPGSYGYTF
TRBJ2-7 | TRBV25-1 | CASSAGQNPPKQYF
TRBJ2-7 | TRBV27 | CASSLSSGRGTYEQYF
TRBJ1-1 | TRBV6-1 | CASGPWTEAFF
TRBJ2-7 | TRBV6-1 | CASSPQYEQYF
TRBJ2-7 | TRBV7-9 | CASSPWGPGLDYEQYF
TRBJ2-7 | TRBV4-3 | CASSQDWREFPDEQYF
TRBJ1-1 | TRBV12-3/TRBV12-4 | CASRNSGRRTEAFF
TRBJ2-3 | TRBV7-2 | CASSLQGSSTDTQYF
TRBJ2-7 | TRBV12-3/TRBV12-4 | CASSFSLYEQYF
TRBJ2-7 | TRBV6-1 | CAYGENEQYF
TRBJ2-7 | TRBV7-7 | CASSLKTGLAVYEQYF
TRBJ2-1 | TRBV4-3 | CASSLQDRRIYNEQFF
TRBJ2-5 | TRBV24-1 | CATSDKFREPGHKETQYF
TRBJ2-1 | TRBV2 | CASSDRVDAEQFF